The following is a T cell receptor beta chain sequence with its context. Its antigen remains unidentified. CDR3 length: 14 amino acids. With V trimmed by 4 bases and J by 8 bases, 5 bases remained unmatched. Germline-derived CDR1 and CDR2 are MDHEN and SYDVKM. This sample is part of a study of OX40 agonist ivuxolimab in advanced cancers. Generated by immunoSEQ multiplex PCR, the TCRdb table keeps only in-frame clones and is missing some. The table has roughly 60,000 clones, roughly 84% seen once. Findings and limits, study-wide: Relative to CD4+ cells, CD8+ T cells on average had more expanded clones. The CD4+ and CD8+ T cells in the blood had expanded clonally by week 6 at 0.1 to 3.0 mg/kg.

The receptor was derived from an adult with an advanced solid tumor such as melanoma, head and neck, liver or kidney cancer. The chain recombines TRBV28 with TRBJ1-4; 9 positions agree with TRBD1. Sample: CD4+ or CD8+ T cells sorted from blood, taken in a trial of the OX40 agonist ivuxolimab. The CDR3 spells CASSSGTGREKLFF. The CDR3 bases are TGTGCCAGCAGTTCCGGGACAGGGCGGGAAAAACTGTTTTTT.